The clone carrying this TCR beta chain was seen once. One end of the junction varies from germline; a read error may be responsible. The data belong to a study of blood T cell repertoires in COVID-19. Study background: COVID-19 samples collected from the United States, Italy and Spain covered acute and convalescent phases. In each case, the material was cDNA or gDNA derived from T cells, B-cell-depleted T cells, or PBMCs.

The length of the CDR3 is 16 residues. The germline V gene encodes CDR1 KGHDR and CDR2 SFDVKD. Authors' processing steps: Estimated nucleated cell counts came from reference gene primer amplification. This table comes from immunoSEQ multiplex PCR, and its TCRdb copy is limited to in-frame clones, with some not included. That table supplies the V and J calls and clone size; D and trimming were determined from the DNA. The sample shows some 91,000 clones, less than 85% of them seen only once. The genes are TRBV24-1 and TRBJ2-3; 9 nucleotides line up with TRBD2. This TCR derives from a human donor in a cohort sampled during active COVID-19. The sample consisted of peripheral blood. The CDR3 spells CATSGGFSGGTHTQYF. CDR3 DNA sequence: TGTGCCACCAGTGGGGGATTTAGCGGGGGCACACATACGCAGTATTTT.